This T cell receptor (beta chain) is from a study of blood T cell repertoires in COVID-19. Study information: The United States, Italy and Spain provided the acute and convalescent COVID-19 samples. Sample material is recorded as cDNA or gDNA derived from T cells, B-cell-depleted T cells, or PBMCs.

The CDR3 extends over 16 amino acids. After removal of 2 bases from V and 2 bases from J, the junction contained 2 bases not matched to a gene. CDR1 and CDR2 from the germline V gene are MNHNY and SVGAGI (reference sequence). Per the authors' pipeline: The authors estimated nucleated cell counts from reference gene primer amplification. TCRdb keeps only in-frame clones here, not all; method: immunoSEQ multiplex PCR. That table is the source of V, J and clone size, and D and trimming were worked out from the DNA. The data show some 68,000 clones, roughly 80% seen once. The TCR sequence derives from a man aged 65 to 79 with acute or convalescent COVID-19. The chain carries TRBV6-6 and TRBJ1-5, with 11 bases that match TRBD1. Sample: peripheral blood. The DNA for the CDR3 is TGTGCCAGCAGTTACAGGGGACAGGGGGGCAATCAGCCCCAGCATTTT. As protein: CASSYRGQGGNQPQHF.